This entry describes one T cell receptor (beta chain). The antigen is not known. This CDR3 contains 14 residues. Unmatched junction bases numbered 2, after V lost 3 bases and J lost 4 bases. The data belong to a study of T cells after yellow fever vaccination. Broader study findings: Shared CD4/CD8 clonotypes were a small share, likely from convergent recombination.

TCRdb passed the 5' RACE reads through MiXCR, listing each CDR3 protein once. The repertoire includes under 700,000 distinct CDR3 sequences, roughly a sixth of them detected once, and around a sixth sits in the top ten. Material: PBMCs, obtained less than 6 days after the first yellow fever vaccination. This TCR was sampled from a young man who received the YFV17D yellow fever vaccine. The chain employs TRBV12-3 or TRBV12-4 and TRBJ2-3; 9 positions agree with TRBD2. The CDR3 DNA is TGTGCCAGCAGTTTCGCGGGGGGGCCAGATACGCAGTATTTT. Protein product: CASSFAGGPDTQYF.